A single sample gave rise to the 9 T cell receptor beta chains below, sequenced in a study of shared clonotypes between healthy human individuals. This table comes from immunoSEQ multiplex PCR, and its TCRdb copy is limited to in-frame clones, with some not included. The sample carries some 2 million clones, roughly 94% recorded once. Sequencing was done on a sample of naive CD4+ T cells sorted from blood. Subset given: CD45RA+ positively selected. All receptors derive from a man aged 18 to 29 in good health.

The chain has TRBV7-8 and TRBJ2-7, with 8 bases that match TRBD2. The V gene's germline CDR1 is SGHVS and CDR2 FQNEAQ. V was pared by 2 bases and J by 3 bases, with 3 bases of the junction left unmatched. The CDR3 covers 14 residues. CDR3 nucleotides: TGTGCCAGCAGCTTATTGGCGGGGGGCTACGAGCAGTACTTC. Translated, it gives CASSLLAGGYEQYF.

This clone has only one observation. This chain joins TRBV28 and TRBJ1-2, with D possibly being TRBD1 (6 bases). The germline gives CDR1 MDHEN, CDR2 SYDVKM. The CDR3 loop spans 13 amino acids. Trimming pared 5 bases from V and 4 bases from J, leaving 11 bases between. The CDR3 region has the DNA TGTGCCAGCAGTGGAAGGGGGATCTATGGCTACACCTTC. Translating gives CASSGRGIYGYTF.

On this clone itself: The same CDR3 can be traced to other DNA sequences in this sample. This chain uses TRBV10-3 with TRBJ2-7, with 12 positions matching TRBD2. The CDR3 is 16 amino acids. Germline assignment: CDR1 ENHRY and CDR2 SYGVKD. With V trimmed by 3 bases and J by 0 bases, 3 bases remained unmatched. CDR3 DNA: TGTGCCATCAGTGATGGACTAGCGGGGAGCTCCTACGAGCAGTACTTC. Translation: CAISDGLAGSSYEQYF.

This chain uses TRBV25-1 with TRBJ2-7, with 8 bases that match TRBD2. Germline CDR1 reads MGHDK; CDR2 reads SYGVNS. J gave up 6 bases and V 1 base, and 8 bases lay outside the gene matches. The CDR3 contains 15 residues. The CDR3, as DNA: TGTGCCAGCAGTGAATGGTCTAGCGGGTTCGGCGAGCAGTACTTC. It codes for CASSEWSSGFGEQYF.

Regarding this clone: The identical CDR3 is also encoded by other nucleotide sequences in the sample. V and J are TRBV30 and TRBJ2-2, with TRBD1 as a possible D gene (7 bases). This CDR3 spans 14 amino acids. The V end was cut by 5 bases, the J end by 0 bases, with 10 bases between. Germline assignment: CDR1 GTSNPN and CDR2 SVGIG (reference sequence). CDR3: CAWVRGANTGELFF. For the CDR3, the DNA is TGTGCCTGGGTCAGGGGGGCGAACACCGGGGAGCTGTTTTTT.

The rearrangement uses TRBV30 and TRBJ2-1; the D gene is possibly TRBD2 (6 bases). Germline V lookup: CDR1 GTSNPN, CDR2 SVGIG (reference sequence). The length of the CDR3 is 15 residues. The V and J ends lost 1 base and 0 bases respectively, with 10 bases between them. The CDR3 loop is CAWSGLVSSYNEQFF. The CDR3 nucleotides read TGTGCCTGGAGTGGACTAGTTAGCTCCTACAATGAGCAGTTCTTC.

The V and J genes are TRBV5-5 and TRBJ1-5; D remains ambiguous. Trimming stripped 1 base from V and 8 bases from J, with 10 bases between. The CDR3 loop spans 13 amino acids. CDR1 and CDR2 (germline): SGHKS, YYEKEE (reference sequence). This chain's CDR3 is CASSLTISEPQHF. The CDR3 DNA sequence: TGTGCCAGCAGCTTGACCATATCGGAGCCCCAGCATTTT.

This chain links TRBV7-2 with TRBJ1-5; D ambiguous. The V end was cut by 2 bases, the J end by 0 bases, with 8 bases between. The CDR3 sequence is 15 residues long. Germline CDR1 is SGHTA and CDR2 is FQGNSA. CDR3 in DNA: TGTGCCAGCAGCTTACTACAGTTTAGCAATCAGCCCCAGCATTTT. Its translation: CASSLLQFSNQPQHF.

J is TRBJ2-7 and V is TRBV29-1; 11 bases agree with TRBD2. The CDR3 runs 15 residues. The J segment lost 2 bases and the V segment lost 7 bases, leaving 10 bases of the junction unmatched. Germline-derived CDR1 and CDR2 are SQVTM and ANQGSEA. The DNA for the CDR3 is TGCAGCGCCCAGGGGACTAGCGGATCCACCTACGAGCAGTACTTC. Translated, it gives CSAQGTSGSTYEQYF.